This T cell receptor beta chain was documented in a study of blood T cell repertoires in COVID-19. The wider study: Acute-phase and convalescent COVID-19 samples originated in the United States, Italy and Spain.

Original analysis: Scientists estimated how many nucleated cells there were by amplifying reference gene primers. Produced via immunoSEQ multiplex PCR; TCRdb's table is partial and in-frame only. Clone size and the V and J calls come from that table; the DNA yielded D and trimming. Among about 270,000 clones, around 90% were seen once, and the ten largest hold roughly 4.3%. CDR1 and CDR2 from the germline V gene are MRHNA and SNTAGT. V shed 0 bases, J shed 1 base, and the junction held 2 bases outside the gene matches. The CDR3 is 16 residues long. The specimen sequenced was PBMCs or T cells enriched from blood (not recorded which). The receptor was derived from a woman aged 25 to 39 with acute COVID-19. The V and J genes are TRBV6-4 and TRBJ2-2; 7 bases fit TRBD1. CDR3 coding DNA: TGTGCCAGCAGTGACTCCCGGGACAGGAACACCGGGGAGCTGTTTTTT. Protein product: CASSDSRDRNTGELFF.